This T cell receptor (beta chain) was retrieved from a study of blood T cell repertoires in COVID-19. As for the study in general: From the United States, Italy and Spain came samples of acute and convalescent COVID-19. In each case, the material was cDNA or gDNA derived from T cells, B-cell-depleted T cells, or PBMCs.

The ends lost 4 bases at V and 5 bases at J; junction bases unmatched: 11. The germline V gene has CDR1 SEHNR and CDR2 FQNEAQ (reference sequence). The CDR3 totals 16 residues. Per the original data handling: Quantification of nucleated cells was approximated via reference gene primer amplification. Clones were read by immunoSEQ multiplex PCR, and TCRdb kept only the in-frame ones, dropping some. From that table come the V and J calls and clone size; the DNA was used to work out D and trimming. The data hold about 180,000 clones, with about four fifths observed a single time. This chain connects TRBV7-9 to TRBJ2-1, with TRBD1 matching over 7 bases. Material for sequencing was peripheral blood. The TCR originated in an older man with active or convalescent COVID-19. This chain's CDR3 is CASSSNRGQDHNEQFF. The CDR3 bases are TGTGCCAGCAGCTCTAACCGAGGACAGGACCACAATGAGCAGTTCTTC.